Below are 27 T cell receptor beta chains sequenced from a single sample in a study of radiation and T cells in renal cell carcinoma (TCRdb year 2020). Library method: the immunoSEQ multiplex PCR assay. Drawn from immuneACCESS, this table holds only the in-frame rearrangements with V and J called that TCRdb kept. Clones are partly lost; checked studies trace under half to an unresolved V gene and leave the rest unexplained. This sample has 150,000 or so clones in its table, and 88% of those were observed once. 3.5% to 5% of the sample lies in the top ten. In the paper's terms, the time point label means: baseline pretreatment blood. In the paper's terms, the treatment or condition label means: 15 Gy SBRT to primary tumor, nephrectomy 4 weeks later. Sequencing used blood, obtained from a patient whose treatment included radiotherapy and nephrectomy. The source is a woman in her seventies with renal cell carcinoma.

V gene TRBV5-1 combines with J gene TRBJ2-1; 12 bases fit TRBD2. V lost 0 bases and J lost 6; bases outside the gene matches: 4. Germline CDR1 and CDR2: SGHRS and YFSETQ. This CDR3 contains 16 residues. The CDR3 loop reads CASSLALAGGPNEQFF. The CDR3 coding sequence is TGCGCCAGCAGCTTGGCACTAGCGGGGGGCCCCAATGAGCAGTTCTTC.

This clone was found once. V gene TRBV19 combines with J gene TRBJ2-5; 14 bases line up with TRBD2. Germline trimming cut 5 bases from V and 4 bases from J; bases unmatched to any gene: 9. This CDR3 has 17 residues. Germline V gene lookup returns CDR1 LNHDA and CDR2 SQIVND (reference sequence). The CDR3 loop reads CASSDTRTSGGRETQYF. The DNA for the CDR3 is TGTGCCAGTAGTGACACGCGGACTAGCGGGGGGAGAGAGACCCAGTACTTC.

The chain combines TRBV13 with TRBJ2-4, with D uncertain. From germline, CDR1 is PRHDT and CDR2 FYEKMQ (reference sequence). Trimming stripped 5 bases from V and 0 bases from J, with 11 bases between. The CDR3 extends over 15 amino acids. The CDR3 here is CASSLYLLAKNIQYF. CDR3 sequence (DNA): TGTGCCAGCAGCCTCTATTTGCTAGCCAAAAACATTCAGTACTTC.

This rearrangement joins TRBV6-4 to TRBJ1-2; D ambiguous. Per the germline V gene, CDR1 is MRHNA and CDR2 is SNTAGT. This CDR3 has 13 residues. With 0 bases removed from V and 2 bases from J, the gap between germline ends came to 4 bases. CDR3 sequence reads: CASSDSGNYGYTF. Here the CDR3 DNA reads TGTGCCAGCAGTGACTCAGGGAACTATGGCTACACCTTC.

The table lists this clone with a few counts. The V gene is TRBV6-5, the J gene TRBJ1-6; 8 positions match TRBD1. V was clipped by 8 bases and J by 8 bases; unmatched bases: 8. The CDR3 consists of 14 residues. Germline V CDR1 and CDR2: MNHEY, SVGAGI. The chain's CDR3 is CASRPGQEDSPLHF. The DNA for the CDR3 is TGTGCCAGCCGTCCGGGACAGGAAGATTCACCCCTCCACTTT.

V gene TRBV11-3 combines with J gene TRBJ2-5; no firm D call. The CDR3 covers 12 residues. CDR1 and CDR2 from the germline V gene are SGHNT and YENEEA. V was pared by 5 bases and J by 2 bases, with 6 bases between. Here the CDR3 reads CASSAGQETQYF. The CDR3 DNA sequence: TGTGCCAGCAGCGCCGGACAAGAGACCCAGTACTTC.

V usage is TRBV6-5 and J usage is TRBJ2-1; no definite D call. CDR3 length equals 14 residues. With 0 bases removed from V and 6 bases from J, the gap between germline ends came to 9 bases. CDR1 is MNHEY, CDR2 SVGAGI, per germline. CDR3 nucleotides: TGTGCCAGCAGTTACTCGTTTCTGGGCAATGAGCAGTTCTTC. Translating gives CASSYSFLGNEQFF.

The CDR3 is CSAGDSTEAFF. The CDR3 DNA reads TGCAGTGCGGGTGATTCCACTGAAGCTTTCTTT. This chain uses TRBV20-1 with TRBJ1-1; D remains ambiguous. CDR3 length equals 11 residues. V lost 6 bases to trimming and J lost 4 bases, with 9 bases between them. CDR1 is DFQATT and CDR2 is SNEGSKA in the germline V gene (reference sequence).

The chain recombines TRBV7-2 with TRBJ2-6; 11 bases match TRBD1. From germline, CDR1 is SGHTA and CDR2 FQGNSA. Trimming cost V 4 bases and J 1 base; bases outside gene matches: 9. The CDR3 has 19 amino acids. The CDR3 is CASSSRTGGAVSGANVLTF. Here the CDR3 DNA reads TGTGCCAGCAGCTCCCGGACAGGGGGCGCAGTATCTGGGGCCAACGTCCTGACTTTC.

The V call is TRBV6-6, the J call TRBJ1-3; 7 bases are shared with TRBD1. The germline CDR1 and CDR2 sequences are MNHNY and SVGAGI (reference sequence). The CDR3 loop spans 13 amino acids. V shed 7 bases and J 3 bases; nucleotides not matched to a gene: 3. CDR3 region: CASNRGDGNTIYF. The CDR3 DNA follows: TGTGCCAGCAACAGGGGTGATGGAAACACCATATATTTT.

The chain uses TRBV5-1 and TRBJ1-3; perhaps TRBD1 as D (6 bases). Germline V lookup: CDR1 SGHRS, CDR2 YFSETQ. This CDR3 is built from 17 residues. The V and J ends lost 0 bases and 3 bases respectively, with 16 bases between them. The CDR3 is CASSLAPSTGGGNTIYF. For the CDR3, the DNA is TGCGCCAGCAGCTTGGCCCCCTCGACAGGAGGTGGAAACACCATATATTTT.

V gene TRBV6-6 combines with J gene TRBJ1-2; D might be TRBD1 (6 bases). Trimming took 8 bases from V and 6 from J, leaving 22 bases between them. This CDR3 contains 15 residues. Looked up from germline, CDR1 is MNHNY and CDR2 is SVGAGI (reference sequence). CDR3 loop: CASSLPRGPTDGYTF. The CDR3 DNA sequence: TGTGCCAGCTCCCTACCCAGGGGCCCTACGGATGGCTACACCTTC.

V usage is TRBV5-1 and J usage is TRBJ2-3; D gene uncertain. The germline CDR1 and CDR2 sequences are SGHRS and YFSETQ. The CDR3 consists of 14 residues. Between the trimmed V and J ends, which lost 0 bases and 0 bases, there was a span of 5 bases. CDR3: CASSLGSSTDTQYF. CDR3 nucleotide sequence: TGCGCCAGCAGCTTGGGGAGTAGCACAGATACGCAGTATTTT.

The V gene is TRBV6-6, the J gene TRBJ2-5; 8 bases are shared with TRBD2. V shed 6 bases, J shed 4 bases, and the junction held 7 bases outside the gene matches. Germline V lookup: CDR1 MNHNY, CDR2 SVGAGI (reference sequence). The CDR3 consists of 14 residues. The CDR3 protein is CASSSPGGGETQYF. In DNA form, the CDR3 reads TGTGCCAGCAGCTCCCCCGGGGGGGGAGAGACCCAGTACTTC.

The rearrangement uses TRBV9 and TRBJ1-2; D is perhaps TRBD1 (6 bases). Trimming took off 4 bases at V and 8 bases at J, with 18 bases between the two ends. The CDR3 sequence is 14 residues long. Germline V CDR1 and CDR2: SGDLS, YYNGEE. The chain's CDR3 is CASSTRPNRAGYTF. The CDR3 bases are TGTGCCAGCAGCACCCGCCCCAACAGGGCCGGCTACACCTTC. The variable domain in full, with the rest retrieved from reference TRBV9 and TRBJ1-2, is DSGVTQTPKHLITATGQRVTLRCSPRSGDLSVYWYQQSLDQGLQFLIQYYNGEERAKGNILERFSAQQFPDLHSELNLSSLELGDSALYFCASSTRPNRAGYTFGSGTRLTVV.

This clone has a single count. The V call is TRBV7-2, the J call TRBJ2-5; D may be TRBD2 (5 bases). Per the germline V gene, CDR1 is SGHTA and CDR2 is FQGNSA. The CDR3 runs to 12 residues. V gave up 5 bases and J gave up 5 bases, with 9 bases separating them. In nucleotides, the CDR3 is TGTGCCAGCAGCCCCATAGCGGAGACCCAGTACTTC. It is translated as CASSPIAETQYF.

The chain links TRBV19 to TRBJ1-1, with 9 bases that match TRBD1. Germline CDR1 and CDR2: LNHDA and SQIVND (reference sequence). V was pared by 5 bases and J by 1 base, with 5 bases of the junction left unmatched. CDR3 length equals 15 residues. CDR3 bases: TGTGCCAGTAGTGAACTACAGGGGGCGAACACTGAAGCTTTCTTT. Encoded protein: CASSELQGANTEAFF.

CDR3 DNA sequence: TGCGCCAGCAGCTTGGGGACTAGCGGGGGACGGGAGCAGTTCTTC. Residues: CASSLGTSGGREQFF. The chain uses TRBV5-1 and TRBJ2-1, with 13 positions matching TRBD2. J gave up 10 bases and V 0 bases, and 4 bases lay outside the gene matches. The CDR3 length is 15 residues. Per the germline V gene, CDR1 is SGHRS and CDR2 is YFSETQ.

This chain uses TRBV15 with TRBJ2-3; D possibly corresponds to TRBD2 (7 bases). Looked up from germline, CDR1 is LNHNV and CDR2 is YYDKDF (reference sequence). Deletions cut 8 bases from V and 0 bases from J, with 15 bases between. CDR3 length equals 15 residues. CDR3 amino acids: CATELRGGSTDTQYF. As DNA, the CDR3 is TGTGCCACCGAATTGAGGGGGGGTAGCACAGATACGCAGTATTTT. Supplemented by reference TRBV15 and TRBJ2-3, the full variable domain reads DAMVIQNPRYQVTQFGKPVTLSCSQTLNHNVMYWYQQKSSQAPKLLFHYYDKDFNNEADTPDNFQSRRPNTSFCFLDIRSPGLGDTAMYLCATELRGGSTDTQYFGPGTRLTVL.

This clone was recorded only once. This chain uses TRBV18 with TRBJ1-1; 7 bases agree with TRBD1. The CDR3 extends over 16 amino acids. V shed 3 bases, J shed 3 bases, and the junction held 10 bases outside the gene matches. The germline V gene encodes CDR1 KGHSH and CDR2 LQKENI. CDR3 protein: CASSPLDREGDTEAFF. CDR3 nucleotide sequence: TGTGCCAGCTCACCGCTCGACAGGGAGGGGGACACTGAAGCTTTCTTT. The whole variable domain, remainder taken from reference TRBV18 and TRBJ1-1, is NAGVMQNPRHLVRRRGQEARLRCSPMKGHSHVYWYRQLPEEGLKFMVYLQKENIIDESGMPKERFSAEFPKEGPSILRIQQVVRGDSAAYFCASSPLDREGDTEAFFGQGTRLTVV.

The gene calls are TRBV27 and TRBJ2-7; D possibly corresponds to TRBD2 (6 bases). The CDR3 consists of 13 residues. Between the trimmed V and J ends, which lost 4 bases and 3 bases, there was a span of 10 bases. Germline V gene sequence: CDR1 MNHEY, CDR2 SMNVEV (reference sequence). CDR3 residues: CASSSGAYYEQYF. The CDR3 DNA reads as TGTGCCAGCAGTTCGGGAGCTTACTACGAGCAGTACTTC.

The chain has TRBV29-1 and TRBJ2-5; 10 bases fit TRBD1. The ends lost 8 bases at V and 5 bases at J; junction bases unmatched: 11. The CDR3 consists of 14 residues. CDR1 SQVTM and CDR2 ANQGSEA come from the germline V gene. CDR3 region: CSLTGTGAGETQYF. The CDR3 nucleotides read TGCAGCCTCACCGGGACAGGGGCGGGGGAGACCCAGTACTTC.

This rearrangement joins TRBV6-5 to TRBJ2-1, with 9 bases matching TRBD2. With V trimmed by 4 bases and J by 4 bases, 5 bases remained unmatched. The length of the CDR3 is 15 residues. Looked up from germline, CDR1 is MNHEY and CDR2 is SVGAGI. CDR3 DNA: TGTGCCAGCAGTTTAGCGGGGGCTACTTACAATGAGCAGTTCTTC. Translation gives CASSLAGATYNEQFF.

The chain links TRBV19 to TRBJ1-1; TRBD1 matches 9 bases. CDR1 LNHDA and CDR2 SQIVND come from the germline V gene (reference sequence). V was pared by 3 bases and J by 6 bases, with 5 bases of the junction left unmatched. The CDR3 spans 14 residues. CDR3 sequence reads: CASSIGTGFPEAFF. The DNA for the CDR3 is TGTGCCAGTAGTATCGGGACAGGGTTCCCTGAAGCTTTCTTT.

The chain employs TRBV5-1 and TRBJ1-5, with D hard to call. The CDR3 has 13 residues. Germline V CDR1 and CDR2: SGHRS, YFSETQ. Between the trimmed V and J ends, which lost 0 bases and 1 base, there was a span of 2 bases. CDR3 residues: CASSLGSNQPQHF. CDR3 DNA: TGCGCCAGCAGCTTGGGCAGCAATCAGCCCCAGCATTTT.

This clone was counted only a few times. This sequence joins TRBV5-1 and TRBJ2-5; D is unresolved. Germline CDR1 reads SGHRS; CDR2 reads YFSETQ. Trimming took 0 bases from V and 1 from J, leaving 4 bases between them. The CDR3 has 13 residues. CDR3 in amino acids: CASSLDTQETQYF. As DNA, the CDR3 is TGCGCCAGCAGCTTGGACACCCAAGAGACCCAGTACTTC. Supplemented by reference TRBV5-1 and TRBJ2-5, the full variable domain reads KAGVTQTPRYLIKTRGQQVTLSCSPISGHRSVSWYQQTPGQGLQFLFEYFSETQRNKGNFPGRFSGRQFSNSRSEMNVSTLELGDSALYLCASSLDTQETQYFGPGTRLLVL.

The CDR3 region has the DNA TGTGCCTGGAGTGTAAGCGGGGCATACGAGCAGTACTTC. This codes for CAWSVSGAYEQYF. The rearrangement joins TRBV30 to TRBJ2-7; 7 bases agree with TRBD2. Trimming removed 0 bases from V and 4 bases from J; junction bases left unmatched: 3. Germline V gene sequence: CDR1 GTSNPN, CDR2 SVGIG (reference sequence). The CDR3 covers 13 residues.